Listed below are T cell receptor beta chains from one sample, sequenced in a study of cytomegalovirus exposure and HLA in healthy donors. Using immunoSEQ multiplex PCR, the repertoire was profiled, and TCRdb retains in-frame clones only, with some absent. The sample lists 120,000 or so clones; roughly nine tenths were seen once. The sample was PBMCs. The receptors shown here come from a woman between 18 and 29 years old in good health and CMV-seronegative. Both conserved end residues are part of each CDR3. Fields, in order: D gene, V gene, J gene, clone size, CDR3 protein, CDR3 DNA. D genes are given only for firm matches. The size of a clone is reported for some rows only, either as once, few or many, or as a class for expanded clones.

TRBD2	TRBV7-6	TRBJ2-1	-	CASSRLPGSGIYEQFF	TGTGCCAGCAGTCGCCTCCCTGGTAGCGGGATATATGAGCAGTTCTTC
TRBD1	TRBV19	TRBJ2-7	-	CASSPGTGSYEQYF	TGTGCCAGTAGTCCCGGGACAGGGTCCTACGAGCAGTACTTC
-	TRBV6-4	TRBJ2-2	-	CASSRSGELFF	TGTGCCAGCAGCCGGTCCGGGGAGCTGTTTTTT
-	TRBV7-8	TRBJ2-1	-	CASQTPRSRDEQFF	TGTGCCAGTCAGACCCCCCGCTCGCGGGATGAGCAGTTCTTC
-	TRBV21-1	TRBJ2-3	-	CASSPPGLAAGGGDTQYF	TGTGCCAGCAGCCCCCCGGGACTAGCTGCCGGGGGTGGAGATACGCAGTATTTT
-	TRBV27	TRBJ1-1	-	CASRWAVANTEAFF	TGTGCCAGCAGGTGGGCAGTGGCGAACACTGAAGCTTTCTTT
-	TRBV18	TRBJ2-6	-	CASSYRGYKSYSGANVLTF	TGTGCCAGCTCATACCGAGGTTACAAATCCTACTCTGGGGCCAACGTCCTGACTTTC
TRBD2	TRBV4-1	TRBJ2-7	-	CASSPQPRLAAYEQYF	TGCGCCAGCAGCCCCCAGCCGAGACTAGCGGCCTACGAGCAGTACTTC
TRBD2	TRBV5-6	TRBJ2-1	-	CASADSSGGSYNEQFF	TGTGCCAGCGCCGACTCTAGCGGGGGCTCCTACAATGAGCAGTTCTTC
-	TRBV30	TRBJ1-3	-	CAWSRQSGNTIYF	TGTGCCTGGAGCAGACAGTCTGGAAACACCATATATTTT
-	TRBV7-8	TRBJ1-5	-	CASNTARGGSNQPQHF	TGTGCCAGCAACACTGCCCGGGGAGGGAGCAATCAGCCCCAGCATTTT
TRBD1	TRBV28	TRBJ1-1	-	CASSLRTGGTEAFF	TGTGCCAGCAGCTTGAGAACAGGGGGAACTGAAGCTTTCTTT
-	TRBV5-1	TRBJ1-5	-	CASSLGQGGGNQPQHF	TGCGCCAGCAGCTTGGGGCAGGGAGGAGGCAATCAGCCCCAGCATTTT
-	TRBV5-8	TRBJ2-1	once	CASSLGQRAYNEQFF	TGTGCCAGCAGCTTGGGACAGCGGGCGTACAATGAGCAGTTCTTC
-	TRBV7-2	TRBJ1-2	few	CASSEGPGNYGYTF	TGTGCCAGCAGCGAGGGCCCTGGAAACTATGGCTACACCTTC
-	TRBV4-1	TRBJ2-7	-	CASSQDNAGTYEQYF	TGCGCCAGCAGCCAAGATAACGCCGGGACCTACGAGCAGTACTTC
-	TRBV7-9	TRBJ2-1	-	CASSQVGLGTYNEQFF	TGTGCCAGCAGCCAAGTGGGGCTAGGGACCTACAATGAGCAGTTCTTC
TRBD2	TRBV5-4	TRBJ2-7	-	CASSVKTSGRVGEQYF	TGTGCCAGCAGCGTGAAGACTAGCGGGAGAGTGGGGGAGCAGTACTTC
-	TRBV5-3	TRBJ2-3	once	CARSLVGQPRDTQYF	TGTGCCAGAAGCTTGGTCGGACAACCCAGGGATACGCAGTATTTT
TRBD1	TRBV6-1	TRBJ1-1	-	CASSLGQGARRAFF	TGTGCCAGCAGTCTTGGACAGGGGGCAAGGCGAGCTTTCTTT
-	TRBV7-6	TRBJ2-5	-	CASSGPGGETQYF	TGTGCCAGCAGCGGCCCAGGGGGGGAGACCCAGTACTTC
TRBD2	TRBV28	TRBJ2-1	-	CASSLAGGSYNEQFF	TGTGCCAGCAGTTTAGCGGGAGGCTCCTACAATGAGCAGTTCTTC
-	TRBV11-2	TRBJ1-2	-	CASSRLLGGSGYTF	TGTGCCAGCAGCCGCCTCCTTGGAGGGAGCGGCTACACCTTC
TRBD2	TRBV18	TRBJ2-1	-	CASSPTSGTSGVNEQFF	TGTGCCAGCTCACCAACTAGCGGGACCTCGGGCGTCAATGAGCAGTTCTTC
TRBD1	TRBV2	TRBJ2-7	-	CASSEGQGFYEQYF	TGTGCCAGCAGCGAGGGACAGGGGTTCTACGAGCAGTACTTC
-	TRBV6-6	TRBJ2-5	-	CASSYSAVETQYF	TGTGCCAGCAGTTACTCGGCGGTTGAGACCCAGTACTTC
-	TRBV18	TRBJ1-1	-	CASSPLVSGGLDTEAFF	TGTGCCAGCTCACCATTAGTCTCGGGGGGCCTGGACACTGAAGCTTTCTTT
TRBD2	TRBV29-1	TRBJ2-3	-	CSVILAGGITDTQYF	TGCAGCGTTATACTAGCGGGAGGGATAACAGATACGCAGTATTTT
-	TRBV5-8	TRBJ1-5	-	CASSSKVQGNQPQHF	TGTGCCAGCAGCTCAAAGGTTCAGGGGAATCAGCCCCAGCATTTT
TRBD1	TRBV7-9	TRBJ2-1	-	CASSRRGTGGVEQFF	TGTGCCAGCAGCCGGCGGGGGACAGGGGGCGTTGAGCAGTTCTTC
TRBD1	TRBV9	TRBJ1-1	-	CASSDRQGGTEAFF	TGTGCCAGCAGCGACCGACAGGGCGGCACTGAAGCTTTCTTT
-	TRBV19	TRBJ1-2	-	CASSIFTGYGYTF	TGTGCCAGTAGTATATTCACGGGGTATGGCTACACCTTC
-	TRBV11-3	TRBJ1-1	-	CASSFRGMNTEAFF	TGTGCCAGCAGCTTCAGGGGCATGAACACTGAAGCTTTCTTT
TRBD1	TRBV27	TRBJ1-1	-	CASSRGQGVAFF	TGTGCCAGCAGTAGAGGACAGGGGGTAGCTTTCTTT
-	TRBV5-1	TRBJ2-7	-	CASFNRAHSYEQYF	TGCGCCAGCTTCAACAGGGCCCACTCCTACGAGCAGTACTTC
-	TRBV25-1	TRBJ2-1	-	CASSFEHRDEQFF	TGTGCCAGCAGTTTTGAACACAGGGACGAGCAGTTCTTC
-	TRBV5-1	TRBJ2-3	-	CASSLAFLTSTDTQYF	TGCGCCAGCAGCTTGGCCTTTCTTACTAGCACAGATACGCAGTATTTT
TRBD1	TRBV19	TRBJ1-1	-	CASEVGGRAFF	TGTGCCAGTGAAGTAGGGGGCCGGGCTTTCTTT
TRBD1	TRBV7-2	TRBJ1-1	-	CASSSRQGIGTEAFF	TGTGCCAGCAGCTCACGACAGGGAATAGGCACTGAAGCTTTCTTT
-	TRBV11-2	TRBJ2-1	-	CASSLSSEQFF	TGTGCCAGCAGCTTAAGCTCGGAGCAGTTCTTC
TRBD2	TRBV27	TRBJ2-3	-	CASSLIGLVTDTQYF	TGTGCCAGCAGTCTTATTGGACTAGTCACAGATACGCAGTATTTT
-	TRBV2	TRBJ1-3	-	CASSEAGPGNTIYF	TGTGCCAGCAGTGAGGCAGGGCCGGGAAACACCATATATTTT
TRBD1	TRBV9	TRBJ1-4	-	CASSFQQGAGEKLFF	TGTGCCAGCAGCTTCCAGCAGGGGGCCGGGGAAAAACTGTTTTTT
TRBD2	TRBV10-2	TRBJ2-1	-	CASRATSGRRNEQFF	TGCGCCAGCAGGGCGACTAGCGGGAGACGGAATGAGCAGTTCTTC
-	TRBV7-9	TRBJ2-7	-	CASSLGLGGVDEQYF	TGTGCCAGCAGCTTAGGTCTCGGGGGAGTGGACGAGCAGTACTTC
TRBD1	TRBV28	TRBJ2-1	few	CASFTGGLTGEQFF	TGTGCCAGCTTTACAGGGGGGCTAACTGGTGAGCAGTTCTTC
-	TRBV28	TRBJ2-1	-	CASSLAVPPYNEQFF	TGTGCCAGCAGTTTGGCAGTGCCCCCCTACAATGAGCAGTTCTTC
TRBD1	TRBV28	TRBJ2-2	-	CASRQGATGELFF	TGTGCCAGCAGACAGGGGGCGACCGGGGAGCTGTTTTTT
-	TRBV5-1	TRBJ1-4	-	CASSLEQGNEKLFF	TGCGCCAGCAGCTTGGAACAGGGTAATGAAAAACTGTTTTTT
-	TRBV11-3	TRBJ2-5	once	CASSPGETQYF	TGTGCCAGCAGCCCAGGAGAGACCCAGTACTTC
TRBD1	TRBV6-4	TRBJ1-5	many	CASSADPGQGNQPQHF	TGTGCCAGCAGCGCAGACCCGGGACAGGGTAATCAGCCCCAGCATTTT
-	TRBV5-1	TRBJ1-2	once	CASSPGGGLSYGYTF	TGCGCCAGCAGCCCCGGGGGGGGCTTAAGCTATGGCTACACCTTC
TRBD2	TRBV2	TRBJ2-2	-	CASSRLAGTGELFF	TGTGCCAGCAGTAGACTAGCAGGAACCGGGGAGCTGTTTTTT
TRBD1	TRBV11-2	TRBJ2-6	once	CASSPIPGQGDGANVLTF	TGTGCCAGCAGCCCCATCCCGGGACAGGGGGACGGGGCCAACGTCCTGACTTTC
-	TRBV19	TRBJ2-7	-	CASSIGSGGEYEQYF	TGTGCCAGTAGTATAGGTTCAGGCGGGGAATACGAGCAGTACTTC
-	TRBV6-5	TRBJ1-4	-	CASRSDSPRLFF	TGTGCCAGCAGATCGGACAGCCCGCGGCTGTTTTTT
TRBD2	TRBV4-2	TRBJ2-7	-	CASSPSTSGNSYEQYF	TGTGCCAGCAGCCCCTCGACTAGCGGGAACTCCTACGAGCAGTACTTC